This entry features one T cell receptor beta chain sequence. As yet, its antigen is unknown. A single base separates this from a much larger clone, so it may be a read error. These data come from a study of blood T cells in healthy people across ages. Isolation yielded PBMCs, at least 7 million per sample, in every case. For the second PCR, which ran for roughly 6 to 12 cycles, a sample-barcoded 5' primer and a J-beta primer mix were used. One entry per CDR3 protein, called by TCRdb with MiXCR from the 5' RACE reads. The table shows 1.5 million or so distinct CDR3 sequences, with around two fifths occurring only once. The study, taken as a whole, reports: Long-lived and aged donors differed, with more naive CD4+ cells and higher diversity in the long-lived. A roughly linear age-dependent decrease characterized TCR beta diversity per million T cells. A strong correlation was seen between TCR beta diversity and naive T cell percentage.

With 6 bases removed from V and 8 bases from J, the gap between germline ends came to 22 bases. Looked up from germline, CDR1 is DFQATT and CDR2 is SNEGSKA (reference sequence). The CDR3 is made up of 14 amino acids. This receptor was obtained from a woman aged 18-29 years in good health. The V gene is TRBV20-1, the J gene TRBJ1-2, with D unresolved. Specimen: blood. CDR3 sequence (DNA): TGCAGTGCCGGGAAGGATGGGGAAAAGGGAGGCTACACCTTC. Its protein product is CSAGKDGEKGGYTF.